By sample fraction, the clone carrying this T cell receptor beta chain is medium-sized. The record originates from a study of graft-versus-host responses after intestinal transplantation. About the study: Isolated intestinal, liver-intestinal, or multivisceral transplants had been given to the recipients.

Some clones are missing from TCRdb's copy, which holds only in-frame ones; the method was immunoSEQ multiplex PCR. The table records roughly 10,000 clones, 25% to 30% of them present only once. Findings and limits, study-wide: Investigators detected GvH clones in recipient marrow, with some emerging earlier in ileum or blood.

The receptor was isolated from a human patient who received an intestinal transplant. The sample was alloreactive CD4+ T cells from a mixed lymphocyte reaction culture, taken before intestinal transplant. Subset denoted: CFSE-low proliferating T cells sorted from approximately 6-day pre-transplant mixed lymphocyte reaction (GvH or HvG direction).

The CDR3 loop reads CASSSGPGAEAFF. The CDR3 coding sequence is TGTGCCAGTAGCTCCGGGCCAGGGGCTGAAGCTTTCTTT. The genes are TRBV19 and TRBJ1-1, with D tentatively TRBD1 (6 bases). V lost 6 bases to trimming and J lost 6 bases, with 14 bases between them. CDR3 length equals 13 residues. Germline V gene data show CDR1 as LNHDA and CDR2 as SQIVND (reference sequence).